The T cell receptor beta chain described here comes from a study of human T cells and chemical hapten exposure. Study-wide background: Patch testing placed 0.01% DPC on the upper back, with readings at 6 days.

Trimming stripped 3 bases from V and 3 bases from J, with 10 bases between. This CDR3 has 13 amino acids. CDR1 is SGHTS, CDR2 YDEGEE, per germline. With regard to this clonotype: Given a much more abundant clone one base away, this may be a read error.

Each CDR3 protein is one row after TCRdb ran MiXCR on the RACE reads. The top ten clones hold just over 2.5% of a sample with 300,000 to 400,000 distinct CDR3 sequences, about 5.1% of them seen once. Time point meaning: pre-sensitization, week 0. The treatment: therapeutic diphenylcyclopropenone sensitization with weekly scalp DPC. The chain is built from TRBV5-8 and TRBJ2-7; unclear D gene. This specimen was whole blood, taken in connection with sensitization to the hapten diphenylcyclopropenone (DPC). The TCR sequence derives from a woman between 45 and 60 years old with alopecia areata. Some clones in this sample may be carry-over from other donors' samples. The CDR3 here is CASSSGHSYEQYF. CDR3 DNA sequence: TGTGCCAGCAGCTCGGGCCACAGCTACGAGCAGTACTTC.